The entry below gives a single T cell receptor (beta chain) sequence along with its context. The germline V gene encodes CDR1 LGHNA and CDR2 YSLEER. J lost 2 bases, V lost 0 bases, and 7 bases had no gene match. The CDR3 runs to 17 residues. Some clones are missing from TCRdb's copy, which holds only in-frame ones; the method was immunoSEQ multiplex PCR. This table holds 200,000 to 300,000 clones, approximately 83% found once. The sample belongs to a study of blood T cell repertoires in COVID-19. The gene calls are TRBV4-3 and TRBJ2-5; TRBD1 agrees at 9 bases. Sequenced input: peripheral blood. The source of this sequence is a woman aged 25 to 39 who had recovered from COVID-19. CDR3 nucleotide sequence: TGCGCCAGCAGCCAAGATTGGTTAGGACAGGGGCAAGAGACCCAGTACTTC. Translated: CASSQDWLGQGQETQYF.